One TCR beta chain is described in this entry. What it binds is unknown. V lost 5 bases and J lost 6; bases outside the gene matches: 4. The CDR3 is made up of 12 amino acids. Germline-derived CDR1 and CDR2 are SGHAT and FQNNGV. The data were produced by immunoSEQ multiplex PCR, yet TCRdb's version contains in-frame clones alone and is incomplete. The repertoire holds approximately 100,000 clones, with roughly 86% as singletons. The data are from a study of T cell responses to AZD1222 COVID-19 vaccine. Study-wide results and caveats: Donors, mostly white British, included more females; clonal diversity was possibly underestimated. Targeting of unmutated variant regions was reportedly seen in nearly half of spike-specific TCRs. Repertoires were obtained only post-peak T cell response. Baseline seropositivity occurred in only a handful of AZD1222 recipients.

This TCR derives from an adult in good health. The chain uses TRBV11-2 and TRBJ2-7; 7 bases match TRBD1. The input for sequencing was peripheral blood, taken on day 0 of MenACWY control vaccination. The CDR3 DNA is TGTGCCAGCAGCCCACAGGGGAGCGAGCAGTACTTC. It specifies CASSPQGSEQYF.